This T cell receptor beta chain comes out of a study of T cells in Graves' hyperthyroidism and ophthalmopathy. Germline V gene data show CDR1 as SGHRS and CDR2 as YFSETQ. V lost 0 bases to trimming and J lost 4 bases, with 8 bases between them. The CDR3 consists of 13 residues. Researchers took RNA transcripts and amplified the TCR beta CDR3 regions from them. First-round RT-PCR of the TCR CDR3 relied on the HTBI primer set. TCRdb reprocessed the multiplex PCR reads via MiXCR and lists one record per CDR3 protein. The table includes approximately 600,000 distinct CDR3 sequences, about 15% detected once. Ophthalmopathy cases met thresholds of Clinical Activity Score at least 3, NOSPECS grade at least 4 and duration under 3 months. Exclusion of patients followed from uncontrolled infection, other autoimmune disease, pregnancy or lactation. This clonotype occurred many times.

The chain is built from TRBV5-1 and TRBJ2-7; D gene unclear. The sequence derives from a woman aged 40 to 50 with Graves' ophthalmopathy. Sequenced input: blood. The DNA of the CDR3 is TGCGCCAGCAGCTTGGACAAGAAGTACGAGCAGTACTTC. This encodes CASSLDKKYEQYF.